The 5 T cell receptor beta chains reported below all come from one sample, sequenced in a study of blood T cell repertoires in COVID-19. Libraries were prepared by immunoSEQ multiplex PCR; TCRdb keeps only in-frame clonotypes and omits some of them. The sample has hundreds of thousands of clones, 85% seen once. Sequences were obtained from PBMCs or T cells enriched from blood (not recorded which). The receptors were gathered from a woman in her thirties who had been exposed to COVID-19.

The count of this clone is one. This chain connects TRBV28 to TRBJ1-3, with D maybe TRBD1 (5 bases). The CDR3 extends over 14 amino acids. The V end was cut by 7 bases, the J end by 2 bases, with 12 bases between. Per germline, CDR1 MDHEN and CDR2 SYDVKM. For the CDR3, the DNA is TGTGCCAGCATCAACGGGGGGGCTGGAAACACCATATATTTT. It translates to CASINGGAGNTIYF.

This chain joins TRBV6-6 and TRBJ2-7; 9 bases fit TRBD1. Germline V gene data show CDR1 as MNHNY and CDR2 as SVGAGI (reference sequence). V shed 6 bases and J 5 bases; nucleotides not matched to a gene: 11. This CDR3 has 15 amino acids. The CDR3: CASSPPGQGIHEQYF. DNA of the CDR3: TGTGCCAGCAGCCCGCCGGGACAGGGTATCCACGAGCAGTACTTC.

The chain carries TRBV11-2 and TRBJ2-7; tentative D call: TRBD1 (6 bases). The V end was cut by 0 bases, the J end by 5 bases, with 14 bases between. The germline gives CDR1 SGHAT, CDR2 FQNNGV. The CDR3 consists of 15 residues. The CDR3 sequence: CASSLEFAGDNEQYF. The CDR3, as DNA: TGTGCCAGCAGCTTAGAGTTCGCAGGGGACAACGAGCAGTACTTC. Based on the CDR3 plus reference TRBV11-2 and TRBJ2-7, the full variable domain is EAGVAQSPRYKIIEKRQSVAFWCNPISGHATLYWYQQILGQGPKLLIQFQNNGVVDDSQLPKDRFSAERLKGVDSTLKIQPAKLEDSAVYLCASSLEFAGDNEQYFGPGTRLTVT.

V usage is TRBV6-4 and J usage is TRBJ2-2; 10 nucleotides align to TRBD2. Germline CDR1 is MRHNA and CDR2 is SNTAGT. V lost 6 bases and J lost 4; bases outside the gene matches: 5. This CDR3 comprises 15 residues. The CDR3 region has the DNA TGTGCCAGCAGCCTTAGCGGGGGGATCACCGGGGAGCTGTTTTTT. Protein: CASSLSGGITGELFF.

In this sample, this clone turned up a few times. This chain links TRBV5-4 with TRBJ2-3, with 10 positions matching TRBD2. Trimming at V came to 2 bases and at J to 3 bases, leaving 3 bases not matched to a gene. The germline V gene encodes CDR1 SGHNT and CDR2 YYREEE (reference sequence). The CDR3 consists of 15 residues. Written as DNA, the CDR3 is TGTGCCAGCAGCTTTTTAGCGGGAGGAACAGATACGCAGTATTTT. Encoded protein: CASSFLAGGTDTQYF.